This T cell receptor beta chain was observed in a study of cytomegalovirus exposure and HLA in healthy donors. Study at large: Samples from HLA-typed donors yielded about 85 million unique TCRs in an early data release.

13 Jbeta primers and 60 Vbeta primers were used for the PCR. Original data processing: Later reanalysis found 75 million to 100 million unique TCR beta chains, about 10 million of them shared. TCRdb's table, derived via immunoSEQ multiplex PCR, lists solely in-frame clones and lacks some. The V and J calls and clone size are taken from that table; D and trimming were inferred from the DNA. This table holds about 120,000 clones, more than 60% found once. Notes on the study in general: It is likely that the observed cluster of highly shared sequence variants was a sequencing artifact. Accurate prediction of HLA-A and HLA-B alleles (for most subjects) was reportedly achieved from TCR beta sequences.

Concerning this clone: Its target is unknown.

This TCR came from a female donor in good health and CMV-seronegative. What was sequenced was PBMCs.

CDR3 amino acids: CASSQELRTSGEGAQYF. CDR3 DNA sequence: TGCGCCAGCAGCCAAGAATTGAGGACTAGCGGCGAGGGGGCCCAGTACTTC. This chain uses TRBV4-1 with TRBJ2-5, with 10 bases aligning to TRBD2. Trimming took 0 bases from V and 9 from J; bases not matched to a gene: 13. The CDR3 contains 17 residues. Germline CDR1 reads MGHRA; CDR2 reads YSYEKL.